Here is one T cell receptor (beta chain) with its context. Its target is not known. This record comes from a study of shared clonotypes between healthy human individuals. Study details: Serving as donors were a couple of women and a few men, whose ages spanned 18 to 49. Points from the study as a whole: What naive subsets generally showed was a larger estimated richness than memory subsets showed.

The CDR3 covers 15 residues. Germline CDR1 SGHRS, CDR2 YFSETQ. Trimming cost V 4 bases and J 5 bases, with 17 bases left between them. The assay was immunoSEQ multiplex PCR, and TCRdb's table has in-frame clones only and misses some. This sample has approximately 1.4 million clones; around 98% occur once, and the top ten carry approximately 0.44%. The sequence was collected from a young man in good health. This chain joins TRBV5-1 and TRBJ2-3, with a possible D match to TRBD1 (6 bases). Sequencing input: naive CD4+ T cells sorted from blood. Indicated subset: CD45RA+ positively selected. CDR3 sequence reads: CASSTAWQGRDTQYF. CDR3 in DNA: TGCGCCAGCAGCACCGCGTGGCAGGGGAGAGATACGCAGTATTTT.